The 7 T cell receptor beta chains listed next were all sequenced from one sample in a study of blood T cell repertoires in COVID-19. Here immunoSEQ multiplex PCR was the method, and the copy in TCRdb shows in-frame clones only, minus some. There are roughly 200,000 clones in the sample; 88% occur only once, and roughly 6.2% lies in the top ten. The material sequenced was peripheral blood. The receptor set was obtained from a woman between 40 and 55 years old who had recovered from COVID-19.

The J gene is TRBJ1-6, the V gene TRBV7-2, with TRBD1 matching 8 bases. CDR1 and CDR2 from the germline V gene are SGHTA and FQGNSA. After removal of 5 bases from V and 10 bases from J, the junction contained 10 bases not matched to a gene. The CDR3 totals 15 residues. In nucleotides, the CDR3 is TGTGCCAGCAGCGCATGGACAGGGAGGGGCTCACCCCTCCACTTT. Residues: CASSAWTGRGSPLHF.

The chain carries TRBV27 and TRBJ2-3; D perhaps matches TRBD2 (6 bases). Trimming left V 7 bases short and J 2 bases short, with 13 bases between. CDR1 MNHEY and CDR2 SMNVEV come from the germline V gene (reference sequence). The CDR3 totals 14 residues. CDR3 nucleotide sequence: TGTGCCAGCAAGGGGACTGGGGTCACAGATACGCAGTATTTT. Its protein is CASKGTGVTDTQYF.

The gene calls are TRBV3-1 (or the pseudogene TRBV3-2) and TRBJ1-2; no clear D. V was pared by 0 bases and J by 7 bases, with 9 bases between. Germline-derived CDR1 and CDR2 are LGHDT and YNNKEL (reference sequence). This CDR3 has 13 residues. CDR3 DNA sequence: TGTGCCAGCAGCCAAGATTACGGAGGTGGCTACACCTTC. It yields the protein CASSQDYGGGYTF.

This clone was found once. This chain uses TRBV4-1 with TRBJ2-2, with D possibly being TRBD2 (6 bases). CDR3 length: 18 residues. Germline CDR1 and CDR2: MGHRA and YSYEKL. V was pared by 1 base and J by 5 bases, with 20 bases between. This CDR3 reads CASSQVTPRGRRTGELFF. The CDR3 coding sequence is TGCGCCAGCAGCCAAGTAACTCCTCGAGGGAGGAGGACCGGGGAGCTGTTTTTT.

This sequence joins TRBV10-3 and TRBJ1-2; TRBD1 is a possible D gene (5 bases). The CDR3 runs to 16 residues. V lost 4 bases to trimming and J lost 7 bases, with 22 bases between them. Looked up from germline, CDR1 is ENHRY and CDR2 is SYGVKD. CDR3 coding DNA: TGTGCCATCAGTGTTTCTAGCGGGGCTGGAGGAGGTGGCTACACCTTC. This codes for CAISVSSGAGGGGYTF.

The genes are TRBV9 and TRBJ2-1; D remains ambiguous. The CDR3 covers 13 residues. CDR1 SGDLS and CDR2 YYNGEE come from the germline V gene. The ends were cut back, 4 bases at V and 8 bases at J, with 13 bases in the middle. CDR3 nucleotides: TGTGCCAGCAGCCCGGCCTTACGGGATGAGCAGTTCTTC. Amino acids: CASSPALRDEQFF.

The chain has TRBV4-2 and TRBJ2-1; 9 bases are a match to TRBD1. Trimming at V came to 3 bases and at J to 8 bases, leaving 11 bases not matched to a gene. CDR1 is LGHNA and CDR2 is YNFKEQ in the germline V gene. The CDR3 contains 16 residues. DNA of the CDR3: TGTGCCAGCAGCCACCCATCGGGACAGGGCGAGTATGAGCAGTTCTTC. Its translation is CASSHPSGQGEYEQFF.